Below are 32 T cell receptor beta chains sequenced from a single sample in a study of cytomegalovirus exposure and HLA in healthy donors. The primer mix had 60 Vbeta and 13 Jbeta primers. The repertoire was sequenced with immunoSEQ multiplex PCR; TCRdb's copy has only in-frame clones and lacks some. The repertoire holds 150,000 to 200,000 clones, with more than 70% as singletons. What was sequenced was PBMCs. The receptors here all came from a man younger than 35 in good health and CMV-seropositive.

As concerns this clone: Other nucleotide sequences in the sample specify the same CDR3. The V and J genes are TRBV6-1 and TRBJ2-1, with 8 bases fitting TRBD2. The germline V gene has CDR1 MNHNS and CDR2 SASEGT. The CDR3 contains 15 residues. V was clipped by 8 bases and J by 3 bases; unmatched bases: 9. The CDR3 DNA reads TGTGCCAGCGCCCTGGGAGCGGGGGACTACAATGAGCAGTTCTTC. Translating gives CASALGAGDYNEQFF.

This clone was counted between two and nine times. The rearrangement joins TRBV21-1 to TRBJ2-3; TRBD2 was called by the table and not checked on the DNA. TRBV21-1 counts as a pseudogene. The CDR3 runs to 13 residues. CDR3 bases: TGTGCCAGCTTTCTACCGGGAACAGATACGCAGTATTTT. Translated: CASFLPGTDTQYF.

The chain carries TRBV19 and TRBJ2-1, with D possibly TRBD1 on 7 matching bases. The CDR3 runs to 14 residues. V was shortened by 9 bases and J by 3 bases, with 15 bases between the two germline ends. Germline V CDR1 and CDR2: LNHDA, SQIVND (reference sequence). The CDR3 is CASRGVEVYNEQFF. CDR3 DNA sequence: TGTGCCAGCAGGGGGGTCGAGGTCTACAATGAGCAGTTCTTC.

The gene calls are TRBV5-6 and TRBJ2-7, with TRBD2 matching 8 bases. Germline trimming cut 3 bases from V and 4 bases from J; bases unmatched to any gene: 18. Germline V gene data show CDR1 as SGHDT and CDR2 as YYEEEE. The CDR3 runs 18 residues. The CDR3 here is CASSSSGRVAVRIYEQYF. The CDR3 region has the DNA TGTGCCAGCAGCTCCTCCGGGAGGGTCGCCGTGAGAATATACGAGCAGTACTTC.

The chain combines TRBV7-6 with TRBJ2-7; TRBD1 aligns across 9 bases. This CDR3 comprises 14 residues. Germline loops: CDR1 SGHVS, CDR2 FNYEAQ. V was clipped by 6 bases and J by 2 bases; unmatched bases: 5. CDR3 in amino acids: CASSPRTGAYEQYF. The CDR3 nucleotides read TGTGCCAGCAGTCCGAGGACAGGGGCCTACGAGCAGTACTTC.

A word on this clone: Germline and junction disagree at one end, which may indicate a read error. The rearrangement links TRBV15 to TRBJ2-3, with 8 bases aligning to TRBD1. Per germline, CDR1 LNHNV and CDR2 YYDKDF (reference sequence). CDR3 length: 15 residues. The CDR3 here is CATSGETGVGDTQYF. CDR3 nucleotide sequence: TGTGCCACCAGCGGAGAGACAGGGGTGGGCGATACGCAGTATTTT.

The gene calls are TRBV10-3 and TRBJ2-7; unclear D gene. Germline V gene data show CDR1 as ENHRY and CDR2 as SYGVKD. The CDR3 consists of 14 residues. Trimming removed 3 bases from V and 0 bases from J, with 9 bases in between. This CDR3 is CAISESTPSYEQYF. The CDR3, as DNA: TGTGCCATCAGTGAATCTACGCCCTCCTACGAGCAGTACTTC.

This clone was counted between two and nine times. CDR3 residues: CASSIGHPNTEAFF. The CDR3 nucleotides read TGTGCCAGTAGTATAGGGCACCCGAACACTGAAGCTTTCTTT. This chain uses TRBV19 with TRBJ1-1; D remains unclear. The CDR3 has 14 amino acids. Trimming took 1 base from V and 1 from J, leaving 7 bases between them. Germline CDR1 and CDR2: LNHDA and SQIVND (reference sequence).

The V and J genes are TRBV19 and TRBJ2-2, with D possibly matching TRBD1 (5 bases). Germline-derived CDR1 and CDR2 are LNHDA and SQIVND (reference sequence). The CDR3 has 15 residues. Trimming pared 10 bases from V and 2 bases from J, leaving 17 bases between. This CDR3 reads CATKAGHYNTGELFF. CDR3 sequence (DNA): TGTGCCACCAAGGCAGGACACTATAACACCGGGGAGCTGTTTTTT.

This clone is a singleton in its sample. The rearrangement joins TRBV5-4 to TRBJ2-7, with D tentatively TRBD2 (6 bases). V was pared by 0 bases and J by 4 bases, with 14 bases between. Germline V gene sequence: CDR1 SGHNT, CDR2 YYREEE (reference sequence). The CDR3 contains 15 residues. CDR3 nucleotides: TGTGCCAGCAGCTTGGCCGCGGGATCTTCTTACGAGCAGTACTTC. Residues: CASSLAAGSSYEQYF.

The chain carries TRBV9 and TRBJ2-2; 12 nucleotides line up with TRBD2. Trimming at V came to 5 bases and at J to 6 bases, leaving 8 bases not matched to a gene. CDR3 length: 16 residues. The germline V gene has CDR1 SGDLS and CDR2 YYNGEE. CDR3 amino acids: CASSLAGGPVAGELFF. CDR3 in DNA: TGTGCCAGCAGTCTAGCGGGAGGGCCTGTCGCCGGGGAGCTGTTTTTT.

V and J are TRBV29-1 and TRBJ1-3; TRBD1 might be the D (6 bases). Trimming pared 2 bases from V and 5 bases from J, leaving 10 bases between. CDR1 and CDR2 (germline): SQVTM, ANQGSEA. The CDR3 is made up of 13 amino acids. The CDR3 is CSVETGLRNTIYF. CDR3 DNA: TGCAGCGTTGAAACAGGGCTTAGAAACACCATATATTTT.

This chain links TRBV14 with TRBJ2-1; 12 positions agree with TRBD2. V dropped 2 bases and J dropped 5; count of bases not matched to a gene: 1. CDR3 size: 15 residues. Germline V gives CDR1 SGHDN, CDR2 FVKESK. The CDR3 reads CASSQRLAGDNEQFF. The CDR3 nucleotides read TGTGCCAGCAGCCAAAGACTAGCGGGAGACAATGAGCAGTTCTTC.

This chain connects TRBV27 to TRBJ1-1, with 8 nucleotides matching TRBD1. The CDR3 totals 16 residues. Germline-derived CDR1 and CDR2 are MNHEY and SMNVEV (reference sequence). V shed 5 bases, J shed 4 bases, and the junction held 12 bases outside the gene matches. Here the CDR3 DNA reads TGTGCCAGCAGTCTAGGACAGGGTAGTCCCTTCACTGAAGCTTTCTTT. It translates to CASSLGQGSPFTEAFF.

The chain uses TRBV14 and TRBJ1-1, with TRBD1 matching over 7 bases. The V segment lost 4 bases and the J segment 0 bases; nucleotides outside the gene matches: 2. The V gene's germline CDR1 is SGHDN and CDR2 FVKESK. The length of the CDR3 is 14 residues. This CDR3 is CASSRGQLNTEAFF. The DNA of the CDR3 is TGTGCCAGCAGCCGGGGACAGTTGAACACTGAAGCTTTCTTT. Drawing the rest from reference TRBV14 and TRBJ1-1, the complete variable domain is EAGVTQFPSHSVIEKGQTVTLRCDPISGHDNLYWYRRVMGKEIKFLLHFVKESKQDESGMPNNRFLAERTGGTYSTLKVQPAELEDSGVYFCASSRGQLNTEAFFGQGTRLTVV.

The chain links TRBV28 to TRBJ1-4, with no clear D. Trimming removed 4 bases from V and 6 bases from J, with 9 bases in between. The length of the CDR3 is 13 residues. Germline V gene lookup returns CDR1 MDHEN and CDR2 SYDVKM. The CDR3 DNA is TGTGCCAGCAGTTCACCACACGATGAAAAACTGTTTTTT. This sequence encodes CASSSPHDEKLFF.

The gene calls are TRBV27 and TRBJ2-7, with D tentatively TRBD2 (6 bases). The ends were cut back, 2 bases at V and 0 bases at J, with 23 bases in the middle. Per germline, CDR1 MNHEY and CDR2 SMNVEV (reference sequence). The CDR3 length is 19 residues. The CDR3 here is CASSLVFRGLGVSSYEQYF. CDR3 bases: TGTGCCAGCAGTTTAGTCTTTCGGGGACTTGGCGTTAGCTCCTACGAGCAGTACTTC.

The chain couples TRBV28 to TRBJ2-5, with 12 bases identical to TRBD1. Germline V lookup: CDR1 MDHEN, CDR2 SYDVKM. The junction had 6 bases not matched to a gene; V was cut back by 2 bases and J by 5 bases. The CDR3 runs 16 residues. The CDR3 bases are TGTGCCAGCAGTTTACCCGGGACAGGGGGCATGGAGACCCAGTACTTC. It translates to CASSLPGTGGMETQYF.

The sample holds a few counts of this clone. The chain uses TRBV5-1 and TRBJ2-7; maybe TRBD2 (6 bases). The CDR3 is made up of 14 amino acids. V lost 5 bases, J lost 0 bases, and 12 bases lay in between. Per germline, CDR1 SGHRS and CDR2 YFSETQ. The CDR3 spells CASRVGSNSYEQYF. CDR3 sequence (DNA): TGCGCCAGCAGAGTCGGGAGCAACTCCTACGAGCAGTACTTC.

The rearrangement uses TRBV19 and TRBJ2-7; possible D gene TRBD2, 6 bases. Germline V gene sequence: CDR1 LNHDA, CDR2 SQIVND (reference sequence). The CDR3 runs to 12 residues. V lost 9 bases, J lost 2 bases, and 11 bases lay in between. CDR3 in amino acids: CARRREAYEQYF. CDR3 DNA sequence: TGTGCCAGGAGGAGGGAGGCCTACGAGCAGTACTTC.

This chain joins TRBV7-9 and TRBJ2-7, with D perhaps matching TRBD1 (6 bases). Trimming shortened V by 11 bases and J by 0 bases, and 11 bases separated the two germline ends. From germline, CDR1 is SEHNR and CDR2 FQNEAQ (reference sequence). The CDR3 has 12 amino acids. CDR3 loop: CAGEGDSYEQYF. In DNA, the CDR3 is TGTGCCGGAGAGGGGGACTCCTACGAGCAGTACTTC.

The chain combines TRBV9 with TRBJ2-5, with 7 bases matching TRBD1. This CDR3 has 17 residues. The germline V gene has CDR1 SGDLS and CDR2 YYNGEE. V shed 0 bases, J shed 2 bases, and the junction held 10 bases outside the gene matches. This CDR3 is CASSVAKGTAKQETQYF. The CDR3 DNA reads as TGTGCCAGCAGCGTAGCAAAAGGGACAGCCAAACAAGAGACCCAGTACTTC. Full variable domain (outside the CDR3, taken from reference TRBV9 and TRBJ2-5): DSGVTQTPKHLITATGQRVTLRCSPRSGDLSVYWYQQSLDQGLQFLIQYYNGEERAKGNILERFSAQQFPDLHSELNLSSLELGDSALYFCASSVAKGTAKQETQYFGPGTRLLVL.

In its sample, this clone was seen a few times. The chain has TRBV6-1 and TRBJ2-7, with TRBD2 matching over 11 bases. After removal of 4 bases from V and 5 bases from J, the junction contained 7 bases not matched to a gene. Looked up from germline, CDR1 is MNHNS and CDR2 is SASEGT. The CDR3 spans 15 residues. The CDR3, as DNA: TGTGCCAGCAGTGTAACTAGCGGGAGTTCCCACGAGCAGTACTTC. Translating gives CASSVTSGSSHEQYF.

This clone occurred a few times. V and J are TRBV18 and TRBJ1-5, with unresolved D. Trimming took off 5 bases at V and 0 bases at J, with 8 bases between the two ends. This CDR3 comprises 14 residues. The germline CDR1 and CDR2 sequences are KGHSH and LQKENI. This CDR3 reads CASSSQASNQPQHF. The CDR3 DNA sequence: TGTGCCAGCTCAAGTCAGGCTAGCAATCAGCCCCAGCATTTT.

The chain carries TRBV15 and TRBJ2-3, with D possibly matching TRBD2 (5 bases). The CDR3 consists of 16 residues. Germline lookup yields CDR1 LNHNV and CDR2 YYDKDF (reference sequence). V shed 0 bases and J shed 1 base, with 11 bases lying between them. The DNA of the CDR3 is TGTGCCACCAGCAGAGAGGGAGACCGGGGCACAGATACGCAGTATTTT. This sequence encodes CATSREGDRGTDTQYF.

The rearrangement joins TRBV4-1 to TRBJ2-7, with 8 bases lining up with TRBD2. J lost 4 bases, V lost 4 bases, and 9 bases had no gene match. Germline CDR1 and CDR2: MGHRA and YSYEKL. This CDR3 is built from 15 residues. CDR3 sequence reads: CASSLREGREYEQYF. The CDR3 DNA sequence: TGCGCCAGCAGCCTCCGGGAGGGGCGGGAGTACGAGCAGTACTTC.

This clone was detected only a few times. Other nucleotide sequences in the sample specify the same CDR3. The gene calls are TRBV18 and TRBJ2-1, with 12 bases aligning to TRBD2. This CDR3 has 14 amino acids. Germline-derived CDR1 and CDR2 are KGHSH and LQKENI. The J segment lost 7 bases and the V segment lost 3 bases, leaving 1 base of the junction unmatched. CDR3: CASSPGTSGNEQFF. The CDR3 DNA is TGTGCCAGCTCACCCGGGACTAGCGGGAATGAGCAGTTCTTC.

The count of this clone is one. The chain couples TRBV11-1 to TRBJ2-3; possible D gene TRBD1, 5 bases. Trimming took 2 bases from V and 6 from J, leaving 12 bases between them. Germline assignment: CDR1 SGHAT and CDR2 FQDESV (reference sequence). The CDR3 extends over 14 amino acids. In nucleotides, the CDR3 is TGTGCCAGCAGCTTATCTTCCAGGGCCGATACGCAGTATTTT. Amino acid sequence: CASSLSSRADTQYF.

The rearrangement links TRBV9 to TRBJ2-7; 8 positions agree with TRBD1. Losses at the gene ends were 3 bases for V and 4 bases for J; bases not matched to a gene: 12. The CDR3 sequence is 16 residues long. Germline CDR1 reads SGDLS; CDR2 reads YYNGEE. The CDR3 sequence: CASSADPGTGTYEQYF. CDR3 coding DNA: TGTGCCAGCAGCGCCGACCCCGGGACAGGAACGTACGAGCAGTACTTC.

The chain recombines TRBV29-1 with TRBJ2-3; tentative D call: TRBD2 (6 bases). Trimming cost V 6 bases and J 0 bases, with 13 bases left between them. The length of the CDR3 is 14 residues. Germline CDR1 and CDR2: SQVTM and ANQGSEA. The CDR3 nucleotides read TGCAGCGTGAAAAGCGGGTCTAGCACAGATACGCAGTATTTT. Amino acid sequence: CSVKSGSSTDTQYF.

This CDR3 is CASSLSRTGTEAFF. The CDR3 DNA reads TGTGCCAGCAGCTTATCCCGGACAGGCACTGAAGCTTTCTTT. The chain employs TRBV7-2 and TRBJ1-1; 7 nucleotides line up with TRBD1. This CDR3 region has 14 residues. The V gene end was trimmed by 2 bases and the J gene end by 4 bases; junction bases not matched to a gene: 4. Looked up from germline, CDR1 is SGHTA and CDR2 is FQGNSA.

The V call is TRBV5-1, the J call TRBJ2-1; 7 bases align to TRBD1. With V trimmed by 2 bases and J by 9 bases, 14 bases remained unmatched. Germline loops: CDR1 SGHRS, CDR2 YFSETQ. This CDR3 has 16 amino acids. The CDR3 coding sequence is TGCGCCAGCAGCTTAAGACAGGGCGCAATAATGCGTGAGCAGTTCTTC. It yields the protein CASSLRQGAIMREQFF.